This TCR beta chain was documented in a study of blood T cell repertoires in COVID-19. This CDR3 has 15 amino acids. Per the germline V gene, CDR1 is MNHEY and CDR2 is SMNVEV (reference sequence). V lost 6 bases to trimming and J lost 4 bases; unmatched junction nucleotides: 8. Under the authors' procedure: Reference gene primer amplification gave estimated nucleated cell counts. The data were produced by immunoSEQ multiplex PCR, yet TCRdb's version contains in-frame clones alone and is incomplete. For V, J and clone size, that table is used; D and trimming come from the DNA. The table includes around 230,000 clones, around 85% detected once.

The material sequenced was peripheral blood. This TCR was sampled from a woman older than 75 with acute or convalescent COVID-19. V usage is TRBV27 and J usage is TRBJ1-5; 8 bases are a match to TRBD1. Here the CDR3 reads CASSPMTGDNQPQHF. In nucleotides, the CDR3 is TGTGCCAGCAGCCCAATGACAGGGGATAATCAGCCCCAGCATTTT.